These 17 T cell receptor beta chains were all obtained from the same sample, sequenced in a study of regulatory T cells in long-lasting Graves disease. As to time point: newly diagnosed GD, antithyroid drugs for less than 3 months. Researchers made the TCR library from RNA that was extracted from PBMCs. Researchers made TCR beta libraries by using iRepertoire HTBI primers and running Arm-PCR on CDR3 regions. TCRdb re-analysed the multiplex PCR reads in MiXCR, keeping a single row per CDR3 protein. Of 350,000 to 500,000 distinct CDR3 sequences listed, about 15% are singletons. The same specimen was also included in a second study, on T cells in Graves' hyperthyroidism and ophthalmopathy.

The sample here was peripheral blood mononuclear cells (PBMCs), taken at new diagnosis, from a patient treated with antithyroid drugs. These receptors were taken from a woman under 30 with Graves disease.

The chain is built from TRBV5-1 and TRBJ1-1; 9 positions agree with TRBD1. CDR1 is SGHRS and CDR2 is YFSETQ in the germline V gene. The ends lost 3 bases at V and 5 bases at J; junction bases unmatched: 5. The CDR3 extends over 14 amino acids. This chain's CDR3 is CASSSGTGKTEAFF. The CDR3 coding sequence is TGCGCCAGCAGCTCAGGGACAGGGAAGACTGAAGCTTTCTTT.

This clonotype came up many times. V and J are TRBV11-1 and TRBJ2-1; 9 bases are a match to TRBD2. This CDR3 is 15 amino acids long. The trim removed 5 bases at V and 4 bases at J, leaving 6 bases unmatched. Germline V gene sequence: CDR1 SGHAT, CDR2 FQDESV (reference sequence). The CDR3 is CASSGAGGAYNEQFF. The CDR3 DNA reads TGTGCCAGCAGCGGAGCGGGAGGCGCGTACAATGAGCAGTTCTTC.

In its sample, this clonotype was seen many times. The rearrangement uses TRBV7-8 and TRBJ2-3; TRBD1 or TRBD2 may be the D gene (6 bases each). The CDR3 totals 15 residues. V lost 3 bases, J lost 2 bases, and 12 bases lay in between. The V gene's germline CDR1 is SGHVS and CDR2 FQNEAQ. The CDR3 coding sequence is TGTGCCAGCAGCTTTAAATGGGGGGCCACAGATACGCAGTATTTT. This codes for CASSFKWGATDTQYF. Filled out from reference TRBV7-8 and TRBJ2-3, the complete variable domain reads GAGVSQSPRYKVAKRGQDVALRCDPISGHVSLFWYQQALGQGPEFLTYFQNEAQLDKSGLPSDRFFAERPEGSVSTLKIQRTQQEDSAVYLCASSFKWGATDTQYFGPGTRLTVL.

This sequence joins TRBV6-1 and TRBJ1-4; unclear D gene. CDR1 is MNHNS and CDR2 is SASEGT in the germline V gene. This CDR3 region has 12 residues. Between the trimmed V and J ends, which lost 5 bases and 6 bases, there was a span of 7 bases. The CDR3 bases are TGTGCCAGCAGTCACCGGGATGAAAAACTGTTTTTT. Translation gives CASSHRDEKLFF.

J is TRBJ2-5 and V is TRBV28, with 7 bases matching TRBD1. J lost 2 bases, V lost 4 bases, and 13 bases had no gene match. The CDR3 totals 17 residues. Germline CDR1 and CDR2: MDHEN and SYDVKM. The CDR3 protein is CASSSLNRGSRQETQYF. The CDR3 DNA sequence: TGTGCCAGCAGTTCTCTCAACAGGGGTTCCCGGCAAGAGACCCAGTACTTC.

This chain links TRBV19 with TRBJ1-5; D call uncertain. The germline gives CDR1 LNHDA, CDR2 SQIVND (reference sequence). CDR3 length equals 16 residues. The V and J ends lost 1 base and 1 base respectively, with 11 bases between them. CDR3 loop: CASSIGRGLSNQPQHF. As DNA, the CDR3 is TGTGCCAGTAGTATAGGGCGAGGGCTAAGCAATCAGCCCCAGCATTTT.

In its sample, this clonotype was seen a few times. This sequence joins TRBV5-1 and TRBJ1-2, with D possibly being TRBD1 (5 bases). CDR3 size: 16 residues. Trimming removed 0 bases from V and 5 bases from J, with 17 bases in between. Germline values: CDR1 SGHRS, CDR2 YFSETQ. The DNA of the CDR3 is TGCGCCAGCAGCTTGGACCCGGGACGGATGGCGTATGGCTACACCTTC. It yields the protein CASSLDPGRMAYGYTF.

This clonotype has a count of ten or more. The CDR3 DNA reads TGTGCCAGCAGCCCCAGACGGGTCAGCTACAATGAGCAGTTCTTC. Translating it yields CASSPRRVSYNEQFF. The genes are TRBV7-3 and TRBJ2-1, with no clear D. This CDR3 is 15 amino acids long. Between the trimmed V and J ends, which lost 5 bases and 3 bases, there was a span of 14 bases. The germline CDR1 and CDR2 sequences are SGHTA and FQGTGA.

This clonotype was seen more than once but under ten times. The chain couples TRBV20-1 to TRBJ2-5; the match to TRBD2 covers 10 bases. The V segment lost 5 bases and the J segment 2 bases; nucleotides outside the gene matches: 2. Germline V lookup: CDR1 DFQATT, CDR2 SNEGSKA (reference sequence). The CDR3 is made up of 13 amino acids. The DNA for the CDR3 is TGCAGTGCTTTTAGCGGGGGGCAAGAGACCCAGTACTTC. It yields the protein CSAFSGGQETQYF.

There are many counts of this clonotype. V is TRBV11-2 and J is TRBJ1-1; D is undetermined. Germline lookup yields CDR1 SGHAT and CDR2 FQNNGV. The CDR3 is 14 residues long. The germline V and J ends were trimmed by 1 base and 0 bases, with 6 bases remaining between them. The CDR3, as DNA: TGTGCCAGCAGCTTAGGAGTTCTGAACACTGAAGCTTTCTTT. The encoded protein is CASSLGVLNTEAFF. The variable domain in full, with the rest retrieved from reference TRBV11-2 and TRBJ1-1, is EAGVAQSPRYKIIEKRQSVAFWCNPISGHATLYWYQQILGQGPKLLIQFQNNGVVDDSQLPKDRFSAERLKGVDSTLKIQPAKLEDSAVYLCASSLGVLNTEAFFGQGTRLTVV.

A few counts support this clonotype. V is TRBV2 and J is TRBJ1-2; D unresolved. CDR3 length: 12 residues. CDR1 and CDR2 (germline): SNHLY, FYNNEI. V gave up 3 bases and J gave up 8 bases, with 10 bases separating them. The CDR3 loop reads CASSDLAWGYTF. CDR3 coding DNA: TGTGCCAGCAGTGATTTGGCCTGGGGCTACACCTTC.

This clonotype came up a few times. The V gene is TRBV3-1, the J gene TRBJ1-3, with 8 bases lining up with TRBD1. The CDR3 runs to 17 residues. Germline lookup yields CDR1 LGHDT and CDR2 YNNKEL (reference sequence). V trimming: 0 bases; J trimming: 0 bases; junction bases outside the gene matches: 4. The CDR3 DNA follows: TGTGCCAGCAGCCAAGATTGGGACAGGAGCTCTGGAAACACCATATATTTT. It yields the protein CASSQDWDRSSGNTIYF.

To note about this clonotype: With a much larger clone just one base away, this may be a read error. The chain employs TRBV12-3 or TRBV12-4 and TRBJ1-1, with no clear D. V gave up 7 bases and J gave up 0 bases, with 15 bases separating them. The CDR3 length is 15 residues. The CDR3 loop is CASTEHGFLNTEAFF. Here the CDR3 DNA reads TGTGCCAGCACCGAGCATGGGTTTCTGAACACTGAAGCTTTCTTT.

This clonotype was counted many times. The chain is built from TRBV5-1 and TRBJ2-3; no clear D gene. V was cut by 2 bases and J by 1 base, with 11 bases left in between. Germline values: CDR1 SGHRS, CDR2 YFSETQ. The length of the CDR3 is 15 residues. CDR3 nucleotide sequence: TGCGCCAGCAGCTTACAACGGCCACGCACAGATACGCAGTATTTT. Translating it yields CASSLQRPRTDTQYF. The variable domain in full, completed from reference TRBV5-1 and TRBJ2-3, reads KAGVTQTPRYLIKTRGQQVTLSCSPISGHRSVSWYQQTPGQGLQFLFEYFSETQRNKGNFPGRFSGRQFSNSRSEMNVSTLELGDSALYLCASSLQRPRTDTQYFGPGTRLTVL.

This clonotype was observed a handful of times. The genes are TRBV6-1 and TRBJ2-7; 12 nucleotides agree with TRBD2. CDR3 size: 14 residues. CDR1 MNHNS and CDR2 SASEGT come from the germline V gene. The CDR3 bases are TGTGCAAGCGGACTAGCGGGGAGCTCCTACGAGCAGTACTTC. Protein: CASGLAGSSYEQYF.

This clonotype was counted only a few times. As DNA, the CDR3 is TGCGCCAGCAGCCAAGTGGGACAGGCCTACGAGCAGTACTTC. It yields the protein CASSQVGQAYEQYF. The V gene is TRBV4-1, the J gene TRBJ2-7, with 8 bases aligning to TRBD1. Losses at the gene ends were 1 base for V and 2 bases for J; bases not matched to a gene: 1. The CDR3 covers 14 residues. CDR1 is MGHRA and CDR2 is YSYEKL in the germline V gene.

This clonotype was seen at least ten times. V gene TRBV18 combines with J gene TRBJ1-5; D unresolved. V was shortened by 3 bases and J by 3 bases, with 12 bases between the two germline ends. The V gene's germline CDR1 is KGHSH and CDR2 LQKENI. The CDR3 totals 15 residues. The CDR3 bases are TGTGCCAGCTCACCTGGCCAGGCGAACAATCAGCCCCAGCATTTT. Its protein is CASSPGQANNQPQHF.